What follows are 2 T cell receptor delta chains derived from one specimen sequenced in a study of γδ T cells in repeated Plasmodium falciparum infection. TCRdb redid the clone calls on the multiplex PCR reads with CATT. There are 90,000 to 95,000 delta-chain clones in the sample; roughly 0.98% occur only once, and more than 9% lies in the top ten. Bulk repertoires came from Vgamma9/Vdelta2+ or Vdelta2-negative gammadelta T cells flow-sorted from PBMC. Sequencing used gamma-delta T cells from blood. These receptors all stem from a pool of human donors (malaria-infected and uninfected, not separated).

This clone showed up just a few times. The protein recorded in TCRdb matches a much larger clone and deviates from this DNA's translation at residue 15, suggesting a read error; the protein here is obtained by translating the DNA. The CDR3 spells CALGVGAGGFSTDKHIF. In nucleotides, the CDR3 is TGTGCTCTTGGGGTCGGGGCTGGGGGATTCTCTACCGATAAACACATCTTT. The chain couples TRDV1 to TRDJ1; 9 bases align to TRDD3. Germline CDR1 reads TSWWSYY; CDR2 reads QGS. The CDR3 sequence is 17 residues long.

Comment on this clone: TCRdb attributes to this sequence the protein of a much larger clone, which differs from the DNA translation at residue 15; a read error is likely, and the protein displayed is translated from the DNA. This rearrangement joins TRDV1 to TRDJ1, with TRDD3 matching 7 bases. TCRdb does not report a J gene; here it was assigned by matching the DNA to germline references. The CDR3 consists of 18 residues. Germline CDR1 TSWWSYY, CDR2 QGS. The chain's CDR3 is CALTQEGRLGPYTDELIF. The CDR3 DNA is TGTGCTCTGACACAAGAGGGAAGACTGGGGCCGTACACCGATGAACTCATCTTT.